The 17 T cell receptor beta chains presented below share a single source sample, sequenced in a study of shared clonotypes between healthy human individuals. This table comes from immunoSEQ multiplex PCR, and its TCRdb copy is limited to in-frame clones, with some not included. The data show 2 million to 2.5 million clones, approximately 96% seen once. The sequenced sample consisted of naive CD4+ T cells sorted from blood. The subset is: CD45RA+ positively selected. The receptors shown here come from a man aged 18 to 29 in good health.

The V and J genes are TRBV28 and TRBJ2-7, with D possibly being TRBD1 or TRBD2 (5 bases each). The length of the CDR3 is 14 residues. Trimming removed 3 bases at V and 2 bases at J, with 11 bases between. Germline loops: CDR1 MDHEN, CDR2 SYDVKM. This CDR3 reads CASSLRGSTYEQYF. The CDR3 DNA follows: TGTGCCAGCAGTTTGAGGGGTAGTACCTACGAGCAGTACTTC.

This clone is a singleton in its sample. The sample contains more than one DNA sequence encoding this CDR3. The genes are TRBV9 and TRBJ2-6; the D gene is possibly TRBD1 (5 bases). Germline CDR1 reads SGDLS; CDR2 reads YYNGEE. The CDR3 contains 15 residues. V was pared by 4 bases and J by 0 bases, with 8 bases between. CDR3 sequence (DNA): TGTGCCAGCAGCCCAAGGGGCTCTGGGGCCAACGTCCTGACTTTC. As protein: CASSPRGSGANVLTF.

The rearrangement joins TRBV7-9 to TRBJ2-5; D may be TRBD2 (6 bases). The CDR3 sequence is 17 residues long. With 3 bases removed from V and 0 bases from J, the gap between germline ends came to 17 bases. Germline V gene data show CDR1 as SEHNR and CDR2 as FQNEAQ (reference sequence). The CDR3 reads CASSFNRFREDQETQYF. CDR3 DNA: TGTGCCAGCAGCTTCAATCGCTTCAGGGAGGACCAAGAGACCCAGTACTTC.

The chain employs TRBV2 and TRBJ2-7; 8 bases are a match to TRBD2. This CDR3 comprises 14 residues. J gave up 5 bases and V 8 bases, and 11 bases lay outside the gene matches. CDR1 is SNHLY and CDR2 is FYNNEI in the germline V gene. In DNA, the CDR3 is TGTGCCAGCGGTCCCGGACTAGCCCCCCACGAGCAGTACTTC. Its protein is CASGPGLAPHEQYF.

Details on this clone: At the DNA level, this CDR3 is encoded by other sequences in the same sample as well. This chain uses TRBV5-1 with TRBJ2-7; D perhaps matches TRBD1 (5 bases). CDR3 length: 15 amino acids. From germline, CDR1 is SGHRS and CDR2 YFSETQ. Trimming took 0 bases from V and 4 from J, leaving 14 bases between them. The CDR3 DNA reads as TGCGCCAGCAGCTTGGTGGTTGGGGCCTCTTACGAGCAGTACTTC. As protein: CASSLVVGASYEQYF.

Comment on this clone: The junction departs from the called germline gene at one end, perhaps through a read error. In DNA, the CDR3 is TGTGCTAGCAGCTTAGTGCCTAGCGGGAGTAGTGGCAATGAGCAGTTCTTC. Its translation is CASSLVPSGSSGNEQFF. This sequence joins TRBV7-7 and TRBJ2-1; 10 nucleotides agree with TRBD2. Per the germline V gene, CDR1 is SSHAT and CDR2 is FNYEAQ (reference sequence). The CDR3 contains 17 residues.

V usage is TRBV27 and J usage is TRBJ2-3, with unresolved D. The germline gives CDR1 MNHEY, CDR2 SMNVEV (reference sequence). V lost 4 bases and J 6 bases, leaving 14 bases between the germline ends. The CDR3 covers 14 residues. As DNA, the CDR3 is TGTGCCAGCAGTTCAGGAGCCTTGGTGGATACGCAGTATTTT. Residues: CASSSGALVDTQYF.

Only a few counts were recorded for this clone. The chain uses TRBV7-9 and TRBJ2-7; D tentatively reads TRBD1 or TRBD2 (5 bases each). CDR1 SEHNR and CDR2 FQNEAQ come from the germline V gene (reference sequence). This CDR3 is built from 13 residues. Deletions cut 7 bases from V and 5 bases from J, with 15 bases between. This CDR3 reads CASTEGTVNEQYF. For the CDR3, the DNA is TGTGCCAGCACCGAGGGGACGGTCAACGAGCAGTACTTC.

The chain carries TRBV19 and TRBJ2-2; D possibly corresponds to TRBD2 (6 bases). The CDR3 loop spans 15 amino acids. V dropped 8 bases and J dropped 1 base, with 14 bases sitting between them. From germline, CDR1 is LNHDA and CDR2 SQIVND (reference sequence). CDR3 DNA: TGTGCCAGTTGCCGGGCGGGATTGAACACCGGGGAGCTGTTTTTT. It encodes CASCRAGLNTGELFF.

The DNA for the CDR3 is TGCGCCAGCAGCCCCTACCTGACAGGTGATAATTCACCCCTCCACTTT. Amino acid sequence: CASSPYLTGDNSPLHF. This sequence joins TRBV5-1 and TRBJ1-6; TRBD1 might be the D (6 bases). Trimming cost V 4 bases and J 5 bases, with 16 bases left between them. Germline V CDR1 and CDR2: SGHRS, YFSETQ. The CDR3 sequence is 16 residues long.

This clone came up a few times. The V call is TRBV5-4, the J call TRBJ1-2; D is perhaps TRBD1 (5 bases). The CDR3 extends over 15 amino acids. CDR1 SGHNT and CDR2 YYREEE come from the germline V gene (reference sequence). V gave up 3 bases and J gave up 6 bases, with 18 bases separating them. The CDR3 sequence is CASSSEGTVKNGYTF. As DNA, the CDR3 is TGTGCCAGCAGCTCCGAGGGGACCGTGAAAAATGGCTACACCTTC.

The rearrangement uses TRBV6-6 and TRBJ2-3; maybe TRBD2 (5 bases). CDR1 and CDR2 from the germline V gene are MNHNY and SVGAGI (reference sequence). The CDR3 runs 12 residues. Deletions cut 5 bases from V and 7 bases from J, with 10 bases between. The CDR3 coding sequence is TGTGCCAGCAGTACCCTCGGGAATACGCAGTATTTT. This codes for CASSTLGNTQYF.

The chain couples TRBV6-5 to TRBJ2-7, with D tentatively TRBD2 (5 bases). Germline CDR1 MNHEY, CDR2 SVGAGI. Deletions cut 5 bases from V and 2 bases from J, with 10 bases between. The CDR3 covers 13 residues. CDR3 protein: CASSRSGTYEQYF. Written as DNA, the CDR3 is TGTGCCAGCAGTCGCTCCGGGACCTACGAGCAGTACTTC.

The genes are TRBV10-3 and TRBJ2-2, with no clear D. From germline, CDR1 is ENHRY and CDR2 SYGVKD. V shed 4 bases and J shed 5 bases, with 14 bases lying between them. This CDR3 comprises 15 residues. Here the CDR3 DNA reads TGTGCCATCAGTGCCGCCCCCGGAAGTACCGGGGAGCTGTTTTTT. Translation: CAISAAPGSTGELFF.

This clone came up once. This chain uses TRBV10-3 with TRBJ2-1, with D possibly matching TRBD1 (7 bases). Germline V CDR1 and CDR2: ENHRY, SYGVKD. V lost 9 bases and J 5 bases, leaving 14 bases between the germline ends. The CDR3 loop spans 13 amino acids. The CDR3 DNA follows: TGTGCCATAGGGGGGACAGCCGACAATGAGCAGTTCTTC. This translates into CAIGGTADNEQFF.

The J gene is TRBJ2-7, the V gene TRBV28; TRBD1 matches at 10 bases. This CDR3 is built from 14 residues. CDR1 is MDHEN, CDR2 SYDVKM, per germline. V shed 6 bases and J 7 bases; nucleotides not matched to a gene: 9. The DNA for the CDR3 is TGTGCCAGCAGCGGGACAGGGGAGCTATGGGAGCAGTACTTC. Protein product: CASSGTGELWEQYF.

DNA of the CDR3: TGTGCCACCAGCAGAGTTCCGGGACAGGGTTTGAAGGAGCAGTACTTC. Protein: CATSRVPGQGLKEQYF. The chain carries TRBV15 and TRBJ2-7; 9 bases line up with TRBD1. The J segment lost 7 bases and the V segment lost 1 base, leaving 11 bases of the junction unmatched. CDR3 length: 16 amino acids. Germline CDR1 and CDR2: LNHNV and YYDKDF (reference sequence).